This record covers a single TCR beta chain. Original processing notes: The assay estimated nucleated cells by amplifying reference gene primers. Assay used: immunoSEQ multiplex PCR; TCRdb lists only in-frame clones, some missing. The DNA was the basis for D and trimming; V, J and clone size are from that table. The sample holds more than 85,000 clones, roughly nine tenths seen once. The entry originates in a study of blood T cell repertoires in COVID-19. Study summary: Acute-phase and convalescent COVID-19 samples originated in the United States, Italy and Spain. The cDNA or gDNA used as material had been derived from T cells, B-cell-depleted T cells, or PBMCs.

This CDR3 has 15 residues. Germline V CDR1 and CDR2: SGHAT, FQNNGV. Trimming removed 5 bases at V and 1 base at J, with 9 bases between. The rearrangement links TRBV11-2 to TRBJ2-6, with D uncertain. The TCR originated in a human donor in a cohort sampled during active COVID-19. Material: peripheral blood. CDR3 DNA sequence: TGTGCCAGCAGCCGTCGGGTGTCTGGGGCCAACGTCCTGACTTTC. Encoded protein: CASSRRVSGANVLTF. Complete variable domain (other parts from reference TRBV11-2 and TRBJ2-6): EAGVAQSPRYKIIEKRQSVAFWCNPISGHATLYWYQQILGQGPKLLIQFQNNGVVDDSQLPKDRFSAERLKGVDSTLKIQPAKLEDSAVYLCASSRRVSGANVLTFGAGSRLTVL.